The T cell receptor (beta chain) under discussion was sequenced for a study of T cell responses to AZD1222 COVID-19 vaccine (dated by TCRdb to the early 2020s). Regarding the research as a whole: TCR sequencing was performed for roughly 250 trial participants, of whom approximately 200 were given two doses of AZD1222 and about 25 were given two doses of MenACWY control vaccine. Trial participants were enrolled into age subgroups of 18-55, 56-69 and 70-plus years, which contained about 150, 28 and 57 TCR-sequenced participants, respectively. Summary of the overall study and its limitations: Conclusions about previously exposed vaccinees are limited because only five to seven AZD1222 recipients were SARS-CoV-2 seropositive at baseline. The 56-69-year group was small, and its depth increase did not reach significance, likely because of low power. A significant rise in spike-specific TCR breadth and depth was observed after two AZD1222 doses relative to day 0 and relative to MenACWY recipients. Participants were mostly white British, with more females than males. The authors suggested clonal diversity may have been underestimated. Because no day 14 peak-response samples were available, repertoires were characterized only after the peak T cell response. Nearly half of unique spike-specific TCRs reportedly recognized epitopes outside regions mutated in the B.1.351 and B.1.1.7 variants. The vaccine-associated CD4 TCRs covered the entire spike protein, and the dominant responses fell in regions 160-218 and 743-854.

The sample's time point, from its label and the paper: about 28 days (+/-7) after the second vaccine dose. AZD1222 recipients given second doses at about 4 weeks or at about 12 weeks were pooled, since spike-specific TCR depth and breadth were not found to differ between the two schedules. Vaccinee samples were obtained from the UK trials COV001 and COV002, which included a single-blind randomized controlled phase 2/3 trial of AZD1222 (ChAdOx1 nCoV-19) in healthy adults. For TCRbeta chain sequencing, PBMC samples from trial participants were taken at day 0 and at day 28 after the second dose. V ends up 5 bases short and J 6 bases short, with an unmatched junction base count of 11. CDR1 SGHAT and CDR2 FQNNGV were looked up in the germline V gene. The CDR3 starts with the cysteine, ends with the phenylalanine, and has 16 residues. Only the CDR3 part of the read is kept: 48 bases, read in frame from the first base.

The CDR3 regions of human TCRbeta chains were analyzed by immunosequencing. Under the source paper's analysis protocol: Repertoire TCRs were matched against a reference library of SARS-CoV-2-specific TCRs generated with the MIRA antigen-specificity platform. Breadth was defined as the fraction of unique TCRs that were SARS-CoV-2-associated. Depth was defined as the fraction of total T cells that were SARS-CoV-2-associated. Using the MIRA data, each spike-specific TCR was mapped to the spike region that the TCR reacts to and placed in a CD4 or CD8 class. Log10-transformed breadth and depth values were compared by one-way ANOVA with Sidak's multiple comparisons tests. TCRdb obtained this table from immuneACCESS and retained in-frame rearrangements with V and J assigned. These tables miss some clones; where compared with another copy, unresolved V genes account for less than half of the shortfall, and the remainder is unexplained. The DNA gave D and trimming, while V, J and clone size come from that table. The sample data list roughly 170,000 clones, and roughly 92% of these were observed just once. In total, the top ten clones hold around 1.6% of the sample.

On this clone: What this receptor recognizes is not known. No base-level quality is on record; no much larger clone is a single base apart.

The chain links TRBV11-2 with TRBJ2-4; TRBD1 matches 9 bases in the middle. Sample: peripheral blood, taken 28 days after the second AZD1222 dose. The TCR was taken from an adult who received the AZD1222 COVID-19 vaccine. At the DNA level, the sequence is TGTGCCAGCAGCGCATTACGGGACAGGGACAGAAACATTCAGTACTTC. Its protein product is CASSALRDRDRNIQYF.